This T cell receptor beta chain derives from a study of Tregs in tolerant kidney transplant recipients. Overall study context: The nonmyeloablative bone marrow transplants came from related graft donors, with transient mixed chimerism.

The data were produced by immunoSEQ multiplex PCR, yet TCRdb's version contains in-frame clones alone and is incomplete. The listing contains about 52,000 clones. General study results and limits: Donor-specific Treg expansion exceeded global Treg expansion in tolerant patients, suggesting antigen drive. Findings come from small patient numbers and require larger validation.

A note on this clone: As yet, its antigen is unknown. The sequence runs out 3 residues before the end of the CDR3; the remainder is reconstructed from the germline J gene.

Unstimulated regulatory T cells (CD4+CD25+CD127-), CD4+CD25- non-regulatory cells, CD4 and CD8 cells were FACS-sorted from thawed PBMCs. There are 13 residues in the CDR3. V shed 5 bases and J shed 4 bases, with 12 bases lying between them. Per the germline V gene, CDR1 is LNHDA and CDR2 is SQIVND (reference sequence). The TCR sequence derives from a human donor who received a combined kidney and bone marrow transplant. The chain links TRBV19 to TRBJ2-7, with TRBD1 as a possible D gene (5 bases). The sample in question was CD4+ T cells from blood, obtained before the transplant. The CDR3 spells CASSSQDRYEQYF. The DNA read from the CDR3 is TGTGCCAGTAGTTCACAGGATCGATACGAG.